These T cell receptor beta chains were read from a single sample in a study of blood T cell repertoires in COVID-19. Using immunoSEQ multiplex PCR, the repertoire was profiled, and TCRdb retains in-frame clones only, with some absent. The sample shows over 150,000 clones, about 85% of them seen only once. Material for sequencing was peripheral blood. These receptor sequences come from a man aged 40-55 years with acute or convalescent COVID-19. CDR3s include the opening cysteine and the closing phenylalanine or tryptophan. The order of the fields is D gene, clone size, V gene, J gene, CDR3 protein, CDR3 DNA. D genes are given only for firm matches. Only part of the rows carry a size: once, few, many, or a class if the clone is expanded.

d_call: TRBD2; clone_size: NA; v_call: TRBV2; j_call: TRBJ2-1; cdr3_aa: CASQGGLAFDEQFF; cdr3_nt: TGTGCCAGTCAAGGGGGACTAGCTTTCGATGAGCAGTTCTTC
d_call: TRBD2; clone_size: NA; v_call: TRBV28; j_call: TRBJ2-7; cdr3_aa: CASLPGGNYEQYF; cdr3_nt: TGTGCCAGCCTCCCCGGGGGGAACTACGAGCAGTACTTC
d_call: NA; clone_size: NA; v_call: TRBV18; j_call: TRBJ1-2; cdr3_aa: CASSPSVFYGYTF; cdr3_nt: TGTGCCAGCTCACCGTCGGTATTCTATGGCTACACCTTC
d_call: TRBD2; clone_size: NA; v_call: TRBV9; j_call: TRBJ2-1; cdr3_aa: CASSSSGGGSYNEQFF; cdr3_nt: TGTGCCAGCAGCTCCAGCGGGGGAGGGTCCTACAATGAGCAGTTCTTC
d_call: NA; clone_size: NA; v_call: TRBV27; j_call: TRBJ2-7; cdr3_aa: CASRSSPGTLTYEQYF; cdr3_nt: TGTGCCAGCAGATCCTCCCCCGGGACTCTCACCTACGAGCAGTACTTC
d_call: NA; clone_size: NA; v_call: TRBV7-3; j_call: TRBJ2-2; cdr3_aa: CASSLAGNTGELFF; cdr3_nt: TGTGCCAGCAGCTTAGCAGGGAACACCGGGGAGCTGTTTTTT
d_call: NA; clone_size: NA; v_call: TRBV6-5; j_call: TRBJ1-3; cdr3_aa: CASRRVTGNTIYF; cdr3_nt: TGTGCCAGCCGGCGGGTGACTGGAAACACCATATATTTT
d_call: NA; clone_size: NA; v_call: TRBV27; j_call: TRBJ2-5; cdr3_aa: CASSLSWQFSETQYF; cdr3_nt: TGTGCCAGCAGTTTATCTTGGCAATTCTCAGAGACCCAGTACTTC
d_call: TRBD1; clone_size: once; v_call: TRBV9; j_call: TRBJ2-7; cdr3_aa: CASSVAAGGSYEQYF; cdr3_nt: TGTGCCAGCAGCGTAGCGGCAGGGGGCTCCTACGAGCAGTACTTC
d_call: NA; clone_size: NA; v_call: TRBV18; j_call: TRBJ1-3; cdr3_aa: CASSAAQGTNGNTIYF; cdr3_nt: TGTGCCAGCTCAGCAGCCCAAGGGACAAATGGAAACACCATATATTTT
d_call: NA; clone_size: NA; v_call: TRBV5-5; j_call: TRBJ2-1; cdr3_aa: CASSSGQSRGVNEQFF; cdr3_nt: TGTGCCAGCAGCAGCGGACAGTCTCGTGGGGTCAATGAGCAGTTCTTC
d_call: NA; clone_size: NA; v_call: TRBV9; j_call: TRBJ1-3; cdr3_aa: CASSVAPTGNTIYF; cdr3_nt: TGTGCCAGCAGCGTAGCCCCTACTGGAAACACCATATATTTT
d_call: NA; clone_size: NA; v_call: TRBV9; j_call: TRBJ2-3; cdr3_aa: CASSAQGFVTDTQYF; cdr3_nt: TGTGCCAGCAGCGCTCAGGGGTTCGTCACAGATACGCAGTATTTT
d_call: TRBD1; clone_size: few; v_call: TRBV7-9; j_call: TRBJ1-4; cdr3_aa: CASSVRDRLVKTNEKLFF; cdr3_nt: TGTGCCAGCAGCGTCCGGGACAGACTGGTGAAAACTAATGAAAAACTGTTTTTT
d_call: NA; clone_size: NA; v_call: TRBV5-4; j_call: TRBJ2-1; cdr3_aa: CASSLRGGVLGNEQFF; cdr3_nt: TGTGCCAGCAGCCTTAGGGGGGGGGTCCTTGGCAATGAGCAGTTCTTC
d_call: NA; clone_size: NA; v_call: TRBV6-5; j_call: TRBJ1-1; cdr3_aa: CASRLDSEAFF; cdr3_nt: TGTGCCAGCAGGCTGGACTCTGAAGCTTTCTTT
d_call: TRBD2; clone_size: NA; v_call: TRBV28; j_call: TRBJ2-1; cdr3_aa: CASSLPTSGGISSSYNEQFF; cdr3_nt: TGTGCCAGCAGCCTGCCGACTAGCGGGGGAATTAGTAGCTCCTACAATGAGCAGTTCTTC
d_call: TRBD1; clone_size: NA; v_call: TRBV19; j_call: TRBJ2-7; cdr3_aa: CASSIVGTDEQYF; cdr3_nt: TGTGCCAGTAGTATAGTCGGGACAGACGAGCAGTACTTC
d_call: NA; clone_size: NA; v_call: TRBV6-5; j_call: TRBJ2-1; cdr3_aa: CASSPGRGSGNEQFF; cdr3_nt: TGTGCCAGCAGCCCCGGTCGGGGGTCCGGGAATGAGCAGTTCTTC
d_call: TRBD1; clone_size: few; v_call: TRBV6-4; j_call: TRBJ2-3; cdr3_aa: CASSQGQGPWDTQYF; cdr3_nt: TGTGCCAGCAGTCAGGGACAGGGCCCCTGGGATACGCAGTATTTT
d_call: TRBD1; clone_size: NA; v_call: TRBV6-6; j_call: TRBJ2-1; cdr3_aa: CASSLTSGTGRYNEQFF; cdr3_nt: TGTGCCAGCAGTCTTACCTCCGGGACAGGGCGCTACAATGAGCAGTTCTTC
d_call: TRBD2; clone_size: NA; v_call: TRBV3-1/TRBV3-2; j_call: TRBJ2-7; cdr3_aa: CASSLNRRGAYEQYF; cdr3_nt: TGTGCCAGCAGCTTGAACCGGCGGGGGGCTTACGAGCAGTACTTC
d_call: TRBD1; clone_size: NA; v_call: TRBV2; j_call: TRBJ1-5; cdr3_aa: CASSARTGALGGNQPQHF; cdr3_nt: TGTGCCAGCAGCGCTAGGACAGGAGCCTTAGGGGGCAATCAGCCCCAGCATTTT
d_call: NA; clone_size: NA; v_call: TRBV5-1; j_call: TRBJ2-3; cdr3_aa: CATWGDTDTQYF; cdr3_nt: TGCGCCACCTGGGGGGATACCGATACGCAGTATTTT
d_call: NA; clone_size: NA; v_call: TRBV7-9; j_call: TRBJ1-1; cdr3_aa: CASSRGRDTEAFF; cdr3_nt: TGTGCCAGCAGCCGGGGGAGGGACACTGAAGCTTTCTTT
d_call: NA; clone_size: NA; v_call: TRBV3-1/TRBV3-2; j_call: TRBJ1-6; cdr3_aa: CASSYFNRDSPLHF; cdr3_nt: TGTGCCAGCAGCTATTTTAACAGGGACTCACCCCTCCACTTT
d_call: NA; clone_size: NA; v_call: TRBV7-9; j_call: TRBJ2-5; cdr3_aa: CASSFAGGNPENF; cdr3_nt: NA
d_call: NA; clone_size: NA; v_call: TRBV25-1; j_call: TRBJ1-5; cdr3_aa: CASSGGREMAQPQHF; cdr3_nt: TGTGCCAGCAGTGGGGGGCGTGAAATGGCTCAGCCCCAGCATTTT
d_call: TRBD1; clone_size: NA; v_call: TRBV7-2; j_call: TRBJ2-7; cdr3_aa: CASSPGTGGEEQYF; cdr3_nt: TGTGCCAGCAGCCCGGGGACAGGGGGCGAAGAGCAGTACTTC
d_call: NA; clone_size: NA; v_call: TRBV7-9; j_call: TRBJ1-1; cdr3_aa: CASSLGSGTEAFF; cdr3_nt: TGTGCCAGCAGCTTAGGGAGCGGGACTGAAGCTTTCTTT
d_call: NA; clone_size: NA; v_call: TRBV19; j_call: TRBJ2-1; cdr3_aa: CASSIDRGYNEQFF; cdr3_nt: TGTGCCAGTAGTATAGATAGGGGGTACAATGAGCAGTTCTTC
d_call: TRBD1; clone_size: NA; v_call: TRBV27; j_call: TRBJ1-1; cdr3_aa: CASSKTTGGPMNTEAFF; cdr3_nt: TGTGCCAGCAGCAAAACGACAGGGGGTCCCATGAACACTGAAGCTTTCTTT
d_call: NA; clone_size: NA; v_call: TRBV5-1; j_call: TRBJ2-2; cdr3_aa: CASRYTGELFF; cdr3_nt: TGCGCCAGCAGATATACCGGGGAGCTGTTTTTT
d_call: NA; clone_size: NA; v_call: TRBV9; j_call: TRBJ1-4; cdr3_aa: CASSVAGTTNEKLFF; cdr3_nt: TGTGCCAGCAGCGTAGCCGGGACAACGAATGAAAAACTGTTTTTT
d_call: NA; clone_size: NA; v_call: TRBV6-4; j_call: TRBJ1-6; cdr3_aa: CASSPNPGNSPLHF; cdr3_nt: TGTGCCAGTTCGCCGAATCCAGGGAATTCACCCCTCCACTTT
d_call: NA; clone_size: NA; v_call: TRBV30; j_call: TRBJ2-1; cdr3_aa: CAWSVGVGGSYNEQFF; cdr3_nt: TGTGCCTGGAGTGTCGGGGTAGGGGGCTCCTACAATGAGCAGTTCTTC
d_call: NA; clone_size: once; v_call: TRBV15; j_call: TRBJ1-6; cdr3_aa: CATSRDVGRWGSPLHF; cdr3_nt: TGTGCCACCAGCAGAGATGTCGGGAGGTGGGGTTCACCCCTCCACTTT
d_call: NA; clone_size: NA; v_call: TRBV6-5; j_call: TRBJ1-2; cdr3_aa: CASTTGFGYTF; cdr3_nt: TGTGCCAGCACCACAGGGTTTGGCTACACCTTC
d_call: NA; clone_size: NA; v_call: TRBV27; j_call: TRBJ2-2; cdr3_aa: CASSRQWGKNTGELFF; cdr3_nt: TGTGCCAGCAGTAGACAATGGGGCAAAAACACCGGGGAGCTGTTTTTT
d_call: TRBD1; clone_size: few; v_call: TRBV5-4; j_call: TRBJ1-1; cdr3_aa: CASSLVGQGGTFF; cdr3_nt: TGTGCCAGCAGCTTGGTAGGACAGGGTGGAACTTTCTTT
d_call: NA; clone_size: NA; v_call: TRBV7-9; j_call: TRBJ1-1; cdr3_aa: CASSRVGGRITEAFF; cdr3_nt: TGTGCCAGCAGCCGAGTAGGGGGAAGGATCACTGAAGCTTTCTTT